Each of the 11 T cell receptor beta chains below was sequenced from the same sample in a study of blood T cell repertoires in COVID-19. The method was immunoSEQ multiplex PCR; TCRdb's version includes in-frame clones alone and lacks a portion of them. This sample has under 250,000 clones, with more than 75% found just once. Material for sequencing was peripheral blood. Receptors originate from a woman aged 35 to 49 with COVID-19, enrolled during active disease.

This chain uses TRBV10-3 with TRBJ1-2; 9 bases fit TRBD1. Looked up from germline, CDR1 is ENHRY and CDR2 is SYGVKD. CDR3 length: 15 residues. The trim removed 2 bases at V and 4 bases at J, leaving 5 bases unmatched. CDR3 in DNA: TGTGCCATCAGTGAGGGACAGGGGAAGTTCTATGGCTACACCTTC. Protein sequence: CAISEGQGKFYGYTF.

The chain couples TRBV28 to TRBJ2-5, with D unclear. This CDR3 spans 12 amino acids. V gave up 5 bases and J gave up 2 bases, with 6 bases separating them. Germline CDR1 is MDHEN and CDR2 is SYDVKM. The CDR3 loop is CASSLTQETQYF. CDR3 sequence (DNA): TGTGCCAGCAGTCTCACTCAAGAGACCCAGTACTTC.

The genes are TRBV7-7 and TRBJ2-3; a possible D gene is TRBD2 (6 bases). From germline, CDR1 is SSHAT and CDR2 FNYEAQ (reference sequence). The V end lost 2 bases, the J end lost 0 bases, and 21 bases lay between the germline ends. The CDR3 covers 19 residues. The CDR3 protein is CASSLISGTEDFSTDTQYF. CDR3 DNA sequence: TGTGCCAGCAGCTTAATCTCCGGGACTGAGGATTTTAGCACAGATACGCAGTATTTT.

The chain combines TRBV5-1 with TRBJ2-1; 8 bases line up with TRBD2. The CDR3 is 16 amino acids. J gave up 2 bases and V 4 bases, and 8 bases lay outside the gene matches. CDR1 SGHRS and CDR2 YFSETQ come from the germline V gene. CDR3 region: CASSHETGGAYNEQFF. For the CDR3, the DNA is TGCGCCAGCAGCCATGAAACCGGGGGGGCCTACAATGAGCAGTTCTTC.

The chain links TRBV5-1 to TRBJ1-1; 7 nucleotides agree with TRBD1. V lost 4 bases and J lost 2; bases outside the gene matches: 5. The germline gives CDR1 SGHRS, CDR2 YFSETQ. The CDR3 is made up of 14 amino acids. CDR3 in amino acids: CASSPQGSNTEAFF. The CDR3 DNA sequence: TGCGCCAGCAGCCCACAGGGGTCTAACACTGAAGCTTTCTTT.

CDR3 in amino acids: CASSFSGRPSYNEQFF. In nucleotides, the CDR3 is TGCGCCAGCAGCTTTAGCGGGAGGCCCTCCTACAATGAGCAGTTCTTC. The chain links TRBV5-1 to TRBJ2-1, with 10 bases fitting TRBD2. The CDR3 consists of 16 residues. Trimming took 2 bases from V and 0 from J; bases not matched to a gene: 2. The V gene's germline CDR1 is SGHRS and CDR2 YFSETQ.

The rearrangement links TRBV12-3 or TRBV12-4 to TRBJ2-3; no clear D gene. Trimming pared 5 bases from V and 2 bases from J, leaving 8 bases between. CDR3 size: 13 residues. For the CDR3, the DNA is TGTGCCAGCAGTCCTCCCGTCACAGATACGCAGTATTTT. Protein sequence: CASSPPVTDTQYF.

This chain connects TRBV7-8 to TRBJ2-7; 12 bases line up with TRBD2. Germline V gives CDR1 SGHVS, CDR2 FQNEAQ. This CDR3 is built from 15 residues. The ends lost 5 bases at V and 6 bases at J; junction bases unmatched: 8. DNA of the CDR3: TGTGCCAGCAGCAAAAGACTAGCGGGAGAAAGCGAGCAGTACTTC. This gives the protein CASSKRLAGESEQYF.

The V and J genes are TRBV5-1 and TRBJ1-2, with 7 bases matching TRBD1. CDR1 and CDR2 from the germline V gene are SGHRS and YFSETQ. There are 13 residues in the CDR3. J gave up 4 bases and V 3 bases, and 3 bases lay outside the gene matches. CDR3 DNA: TGCGCCAGCAGCTCGACAGGGCCCTATGGCTACACCTTC. Residues: CASSSTGPYGYTF.

This chain connects TRBV19 to TRBJ2-1; TRBD2 aligns across 7 bases. Germline V lookup: CDR1 LNHDA, CDR2 SQIVND (reference sequence). The CDR3 consists of 17 residues. Trimming cost V 1 base and J 8 bases; bases outside gene matches: 14. The CDR3 loop reads CASSIAQMRGYPHEQFF. CDR3 nucleotide sequence: TGTGCCAGTAGTATAGCCCAAATGCGGGGGTATCCCCATGAGCAGTTCTTC.

The chain has TRBV23-1 and TRBJ2-3; TRBD2 agrees at 8 bases. TRBV23-1 is known as an ORF, though its function is uncertain. V lost 7 bases to trimming and J lost 6 bases; unmatched junction nucleotides: 6. This CDR3 region has 13 residues. The CDR3 DNA reads as TGCGCCAGCAACCGGGGGGGAGGGGATACGCAGTATTTT. Its protein product is CASNRGGGDTQYF.